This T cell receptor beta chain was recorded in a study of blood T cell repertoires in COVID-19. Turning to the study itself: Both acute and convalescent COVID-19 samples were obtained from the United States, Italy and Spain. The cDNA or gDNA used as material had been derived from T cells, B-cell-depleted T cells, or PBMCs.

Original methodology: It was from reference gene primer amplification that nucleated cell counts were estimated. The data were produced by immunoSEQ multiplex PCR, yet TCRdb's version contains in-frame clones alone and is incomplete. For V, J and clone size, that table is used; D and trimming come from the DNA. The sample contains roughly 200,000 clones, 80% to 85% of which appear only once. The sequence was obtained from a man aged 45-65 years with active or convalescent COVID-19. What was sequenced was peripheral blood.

In nucleotides, the CDR3 is TGTGCCACCTGCAGGGAGAACACCGGGGAGCTGTTTTTT. Translating it yields CATCRENTGELFF. This rearrangement joins TRBV28 to TRBJ2-2, with D tentatively TRBD1 (5 bases). Germline CDR1 is MDHEN and CDR2 is SYDVKM. The V gene lost 10 bases and the J gene lost 1 base, with 10 bases spanning the gap. The CDR3 is 13 residues long.